The 25 T cell receptor beta chains below come from one sample, sequenced in a study of glioma-infiltrating T cells after dendritic cell vaccination. TCRdb's table, derived via immunoSEQ multiplex PCR, lists solely in-frame clones and lacks some. The table has 20,000 to 30,000 clones, 89% seen once; the top ten hold 2.5% to 3%. Time point described: after dendritic cell vaccination, including at tumor progression/relapse. Here the sequenced sample was blood, taken after dendritic cell vaccination. Every receptor here comes from a human donor with glioblastoma.

The V call is TRBV10-3, the J call TRBJ2-3; 7 nucleotides match TRBD2. The CDR3 has 13 amino acids. The ends lost 9 bases at V and 2 bases at J; junction bases unmatched: 5. Germline V lookup: CDR1 ENHRY, CDR2 SYGVKD. In DNA, the CDR3 is TGTGCCATGCGAGCGGGGTACACAGATACGCAGTATTTT. It encodes CAMRAGYTDTQYF.

The V gene is TRBV5-1, the J gene TRBJ2-5, with 8 positions matching TRBD2. In germline, CDR1 is SGHRS, CDR2 YFSETQ. After removal of 4 bases from V and 2 bases from J, the junction contained 13 bases not matched to a gene. The CDR3 has 17 amino acids. The DNA of the CDR3 is TGCGCCAGCAGCATGAGCGGGGGCCCGGGCCCTCAAGAGACCCAGTACTTC. It is translated as CASSMSGGPGPQETQYF.

CDR3 sequence: CASSFGGEVDGYTF. The CDR3 bases are TGTGCCAGCAGCTTCGGAGGGGAAGTCGATGGCTACACCTTC. This chain uses TRBV5-4 with TRBJ1-2, with D perhaps TRBD1 (5 bases). Germline CDR1 SGHNT, CDR2 YYREEE (reference sequence). V gave up 2 bases and J gave up 6 bases, with 14 bases separating them. This CDR3 spans 14 amino acids.

The chain joins TRBV29-1 to TRBJ2-1; TRBD2 agrees at 7 bases. CDR1 is SQVTM and CDR2 is ANQGSEA in the germline V gene. Trimming took 3 bases from V and 2 from J; bases not matched to a gene: 7. The CDR3 loop spans 15 amino acids. The CDR3 sequence: CSVEGFGTTYNEQFF. The CDR3 DNA reads TGCAGCGTTGAGGGTTTCGGGACTACCTACAATGAGCAGTTCTTC.

This clone was detected only once. This chain uses TRBV5-1 with TRBJ1-1, with a weak D call TRBD1 (6 bases). The CDR3 has 14 amino acids. V was cut by 4 bases and J by 1 base, with 11 bases left in between. Germline CDR1 SGHRS, CDR2 YFSETQ. Written as DNA, the CDR3 is TGCGCCAGCAGCCGGGAGGGGGGGAACACTGAAGCTTTCTTT. Translated: CASSREGGNTEAFF.

Here the CDR3 DNA reads TGTGCCAGCAGTCCTTACCCAGGGGTAACCGGGGAGCTGTTTTTT. This sequence encodes CASSPYPGVTGELFF. The gene calls are TRBV6-5 and TRBJ2-2; D possibly corresponds to TRBD1 (6 bases). The V end lost 5 bases, the J end lost 5 bases, and 15 bases lay between the germline ends. The CDR3 length is 15 residues. Germline values: CDR1 MNHEY, CDR2 SVGAGI.

J is TRBJ1-4 and V is TRBV10-2; D perhaps matches TRBD1 (6 bases). The germline V gene has CDR1 WSHSY and CDR2 SAAADI. Trimming left V 4 bases short and J 8 bases short, with 8 bases between. The CDR3 is made up of 12 amino acids. CDR3 residues: CASSATGEKLFF. For the CDR3, the DNA is TGCGCCAGCAGTGCCACAGGGGAAAAACTGTTTTTT.

This clone has a handful of counts. The CDR3 bases are TGTGCCAGCAGCGGCGCGGCGGGAGGAGATTCACCCCTCCACTTT. It codes for CASSGAAGGDSPLHF. The chain links TRBV5-5 to TRBJ1-6; D is unclear. The V and J ends lost 4 bases and 8 bases respectively, with 16 bases between them. From germline, CDR1 is SGHKS and CDR2 YYEKEE (reference sequence). The CDR3 is 15 residues long.

V and J are TRBV5-4 and TRBJ2-1, with TRBD2 matching over 7 bases. Germline V CDR1 and CDR2: SGHNT, YYREEE (reference sequence). Germline trimming cut 2 bases from V and 8 bases from J; bases unmatched to any gene: 4. The CDR3 contains 13 residues. The CDR3 loop reads CASSLLASDEQFF. The CDR3 nucleotides are TGTGCCAGCAGCTTACTAGCGTCCGATGAGCAGTTCTTC.

This sequence joins TRBV7-9 and TRBJ2-3; 13 positions agree with TRBD2. V lost 2 bases, J lost 1 base, and 3 bases stayed unmatched. The CDR3 is 17 residues long. Germline-derived CDR1 and CDR2 are SEHNR and FQNEAQ (reference sequence). CDR3 sequence: CASSLILAGGGTDTQYF. As DNA, the CDR3 is TGTGCCAGCAGCTTAATACTAGCGGGGGGGGGCACAGATACGCAGTATTTT.

The chain employs TRBV12-5 and TRBJ2-7; 7 positions match TRBD1. The J segment lost 2 bases and the V segment lost 2 bases, leaving 12 bases of the junction unmatched. This CDR3 is 17 amino acids long. Germline V CDR1 and CDR2: LGHNT, FRNRAP. Here the CDR3 DNA reads TGTGCTAGTGGTTTGACACCGGGACAGAACAGAGCCTACGAGCAGTACTTC. This encodes CASGLTPGQNRAYEQYF. The complete variable domain, with remaining parts taken from reference TRBV12-5 and TRBJ2-7, reads DARVTQTPRHKVTEMGQEVTMRCQPILGHNTVFWYRQTMMQGLELLAYFRNRAPLDDSGMPKDRFSAEMPDATLATLKIQPSEPRDSAVYFCASGLTPGQNRAYEQYFGPGTRLTVT.

This sequence joins TRBV7-9 and TRBJ2-5, with 9 bases lining up with TRBD1. The end of the DNA aligns better with TRBJ2-7, so the J call may be wrong. The CDR3 is 16 amino acids. The germline gives CDR1 SEHNR, CDR2 FQNEAQ (reference sequence). The CDR3 is CASSLAGGQGFHEQYF. The CDR3 bases are TGTGCCAGCAGCTTAGCCGGGGGACAGGGCTTCCACGAGCAGTACTTC.

The rearrangement links TRBV6-1 to TRBJ2-5, with TRBD1 matching 9 bases. In germline, CDR1 is MNHNS, CDR2 SASEGT. This CDR3 has 15 amino acids. Germline trimming cut 6 bases from V and 4 bases from J; bases unmatched to any gene: 9. The CDR3 sequence: CASSPWGTGRETQYF. Here the CDR3 DNA reads TGTGCCAGCAGCCCGTGGGGGACAGGGCGAGAGACCCAGTACTTC.

The chain employs TRBV11-2 and TRBJ2-7, with TRBD1 matching 8 bases. Per the germline V gene, CDR1 is SGHAT and CDR2 is FQNNGV. Trimming at V came to 10 bases and at J to 2 bases, leaving 7 bases not matched to a gene. This CDR3 has 13 amino acids. The CDR3 nucleotides are TGTGCCAAATTTCGACAGGGGACCTACGAGCAGTACTTC. It translates to CAKFRQGTYEQYF.

The gene calls are TRBV5-1 and TRBJ1-3, with D perhaps TRBD1 (5 bases). From germline, CDR1 is SGHRS and CDR2 YFSETQ. Trimming took off 1 base at V and 2 bases at J, with 10 bases between the two ends. This CDR3 has 15 residues. This CDR3 reads CASSLSGGAGNTIYF. In DNA form, the CDR3 reads TGCGCCAGCAGCTTGTCGGGAGGGGCTGGAAACACCATATATTTT.

The chain combines TRBV10-3 with TRBJ2-5; D gene unclear. From germline, CDR1 is ENHRY and CDR2 SYGVKD. The germline V and J ends were trimmed by 3 bases and 2 bases, with 13 bases remaining between them. The CDR3 consists of 15 residues. The chain's CDR3 is CAISDSNRKQETQYF. DNA for the CDR3: TGTGCCATCAGTGATTCGAACAGAAAACAAGAGACCCAGTACTTC.

V is TRBV13 and J is TRBJ2-2; TRBD2 might be the D (6 bases). CDR1 PRHDT and CDR2 FYEKMQ come from the germline V gene (reference sequence). CDR3 size: 15 residues. Deletions cut 5 bases from V and 4 bases from J, with 14 bases between. CDR3 DNA: TGTGCCAGCAGCCCCGGAGGGGCGGGCACCGGGGAGCTGTTTTTT. Its protein is CASSPGGAGTGELFF. Supplemented by reference TRBV13 and TRBJ2-2, the full variable domain reads AAGVIQSPRHLIKEKRETATLKCYPIPRHDTVYWYQQGPGQDPQFLISFYEKMQSDKGSIPDRFSAQQFSDYHSELNMSSLELGDSALYFCASSPGGAGTGELFFGEGSRLTVL.

This clone has more than one count but fewer than ten. The rearrangement joins TRBV6-6 to TRBJ2-4; weak D call: TRBD2 (5 bases). The V gene's germline CDR1 is MNHNY and CDR2 SVGAGI (reference sequence). V lost 4 bases and J 3 bases, leaving 16 bases between the germline ends. This CDR3 has 16 amino acids. CDR3 DNA: TGTGCCAGCAGTTTATCCGGGATTTTCGGCAAAAACATTCAGTACTTC. Amino acid sequence: CASSLSGIFGKNIQYF.

The chain joins TRBV2 to TRBJ1-1; no reliable D call. The CDR3 is made up of 14 amino acids. V was cut by 5 bases and J by 1 base, with 11 bases left in between. Per germline, CDR1 SNHLY and CDR2 FYNNEI. The CDR3 spells CASSPQHSNTEAFF. The CDR3 region has the DNA TGTGCCAGCAGTCCACAGCATTCGAACACTGAAGCTTTCTTT.

This chain uses TRBV5-1 with TRBJ1-2; D may be TRBD1 (6 bases). The CDR3 consists of 15 residues. V was clipped by 4 bases and J by 4 bases, with 17 bases between them. Germline lookup yields CDR1 SGHRS and CDR2 YFSETQ. CDR3 sequence (DNA): TGCGCCAGCAGCGTGCTCCCGGGACACCCCTATGGCTACACCTTC. Translating gives CASSVLPGHPYGYTF.

The chain joins TRBV6-5 to TRBJ1-2; 7 nucleotides agree with TRBD1. Germline V gives CDR1 MNHEY, CDR2 SVGAGI. Trimming cost V 0 bases and J 8 bases; bases outside gene matches: 6. CDR3 length: 14 residues. CDR3 nucleotide sequence: TGTGCCAGCAGTTACTCTCAGGGGGAAGGGGGCTACACCTTC. Amino acid sequence: CASSYSQGEGGYTF.

Comment on this clone: Within the sample, other DNA sequences also encode this same CDR3. The V and J genes are TRBV19 and TRBJ1-6; 10 bases agree with TRBD1. Germline values: CDR1 LNHDA, CDR2 SQIVND (reference sequence). The CDR3 spans 15 residues. With 4 bases clipped from V and 8 bases from J, the junction kept 5 bases outside the gene matches. CDR3 in amino acids: CASSTGTGVYSPLHF. The CDR3, as DNA: TGTGCCAGTAGTACCGGGACAGGGGTTTATTCACCCCTCCACTTT.

The V and J genes are TRBV7-2 and TRBJ2-3, with 10 bases matching TRBD2. CDR3 length equals 16 residues. V lost 5 bases, J lost 4 bases, and 9 bases stayed unmatched. Germline values: CDR1 SGHTA, CDR2 FQGNSA. The CDR3 spells CASSPRPSGGADTQYF. The CDR3 DNA sequence: TGTGCCAGCAGCCCCCGCCCGAGCGGGGGGGCAGATACGCAGTATTTT.

The rearrangement joins TRBV7-9 to TRBJ1-5; no firm D call. The CDR3 runs 13 residues. The V gene lost 3 bases and the J gene lost 4 bases, with 7 bases spanning the gap. The germline V gene has CDR1 SEHNR and CDR2 FQNEAQ (reference sequence). DNA of the CDR3: TGTGCCAGCAGCTTCGACACAAATCAGCCCCAGCATTTT. It specifies CASSFDTNQPQHF.

The gene calls are TRBV12-2 and TRBJ2-2; the table calls TRBD2, which could not be checked here. TRBV12-2 is a documented pseudogene. The CDR3 has 20 residues. CDR3 coding DNA: TGTGCAAGTCGCTCAGCTGGGGGAGGTCCCCCATCGACTCACACCGGGGAGCTGTTTTTT. Its translation is CASRSAGGGPPSTHTGELFF.